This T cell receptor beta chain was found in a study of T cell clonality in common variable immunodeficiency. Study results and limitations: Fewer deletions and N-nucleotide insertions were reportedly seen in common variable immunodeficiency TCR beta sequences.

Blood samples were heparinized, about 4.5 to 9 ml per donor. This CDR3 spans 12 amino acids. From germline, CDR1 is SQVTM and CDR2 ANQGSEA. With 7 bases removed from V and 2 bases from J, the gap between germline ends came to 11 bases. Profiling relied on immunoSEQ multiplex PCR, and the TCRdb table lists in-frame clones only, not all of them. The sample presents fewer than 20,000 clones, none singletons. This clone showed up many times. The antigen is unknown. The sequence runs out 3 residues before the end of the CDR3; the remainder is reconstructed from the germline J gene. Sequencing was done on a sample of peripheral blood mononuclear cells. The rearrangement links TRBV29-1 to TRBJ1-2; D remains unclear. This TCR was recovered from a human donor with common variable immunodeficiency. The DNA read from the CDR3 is TGCAGCGCGGAGGGTCAGAACTATGGC. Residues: CSAEGQNYG. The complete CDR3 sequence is CSAEGQNYGYTF.